The 18 T cell receptor beta chains in this list originate from one sample, sequenced in a study of blood T cells in healthy people across ages. With a J-beta primer mix and a sample-barcoded 5' primer, a second PCR ran roughly 6 to 11 cycles. TCRdb passed the 5' RACE reads through MiXCR, listing each CDR3 protein once. The data hold approximately 850,000 distinct CDR3 sequences, with 55% to 75% observed a single time. Source material: blood. The source is a man aged 25 to 40 in good health.

This clonotype was detected only a few times. The J gene is TRBJ2-5, the V gene TRBV12-3 or TRBV12-4; 10 nucleotides match TRBD1. V shed 5 bases and J 6 bases; nucleotides not matched to a gene: 3. There are 13 residues in the CDR3. CDR3 sequence reads: CASSRTGGQTQYF. CDR3 bases: TGTGCCAGCAGTAGGACAGGGGGACAGACCCAGTACTTC.

This clonotype has only a few counts. The V call is TRBV6-6, the J call TRBJ1-2, with 9 bases aligning to TRBD1. This CDR3 region has 14 residues. Trimming removed 6 bases from V and 7 bases from J; junction bases left unmatched: 9. Germline loops: CDR1 MNHNY, CDR2 SVGAGI (reference sequence). This CDR3 is CASSSGQGGGGYTF. The CDR3 DNA sequence: TGTGCCAGCAGCTCGGGACAGGGAGGGGGTGGCTACACCTTC.

This clonotype came up a few times. The V gene is TRBV28, the J gene TRBJ2-5; 9 bases are a match to TRBD2. The CDR3 sequence is 16 residues long. Germline V lookup: CDR1 MDHEN, CDR2 SYDVKM. With 5 bases clipped from V and 4 bases from J, the junction kept 11 bases outside the gene matches. DNA of the CDR3: TGTGCCAGCAGTAATTTAGCGGGAGCTGGAGGAGAGACCCAGTACTTC. Protein: CASSNLAGAGGETQYF.

The chain is built from TRBV2 and TRBJ2-1, with D possibly being TRBD2 (5 bases). V lost 4 bases to trimming and J lost 0 bases, with 13 bases between them. This CDR3 is 16 amino acids long. CDR1 and CDR2 (germline): SNHLY, FYNNEI. This CDR3 is CASSAASGYSYNEQFF. The DNA for the CDR3 is TGTGCCAGCAGTGCCGCCAGCGGTTACTCCTACAATGAGCAGTTCTTC.

CDR3 amino acids: CASSITGTRDTQYF. In nucleotides, the CDR3 is TGTGCCAGCAGCATTACCGGGACCAGGGATACGCAGTATTTT. The chain joins TRBV7-9 to TRBJ2-3; either TRBD1 or TRBD2 may supply D (5 bases each). Germline V gene lookup returns CDR1 SEHNR and CDR2 FQNEAQ (reference sequence). The ends were cut back, 5 bases at V and 6 bases at J, with 15 bases in the middle. The CDR3 is 14 residues long. Together with reference TRBV7-9 and TRBJ2-3, the CDR3 gives the full variable domain: DTGVSQNPRHKITKRGQNVTFRCDPISEHNRLYWYRQTLGQGPEFLTYFQNEAQLEKSRLLSDRFSAERPKGSFSTLEIQRTEQGDSAMYLCASSITGTRDTQYFGPGTRLTVL.

A note on this clonotype: Possible read error: a much larger clone is one base away. The V gene is TRBV4-2, the J gene TRBJ2-7; TRBD1 is a possible D gene (7 bases). This CDR3 region has 15 residues. Germline-derived CDR1 and CDR2 are LGHNA and YNFKEQ. The CDR3 nucleotides are TGTGCCTGCAGCCAACTGACAGGGAGGTCCTACGAGCAGTACTTC. Protein product: CACSQLTGRSYEQYF.

On this clonotype: One end of the junction is discordant with germline, which a read error may explain. This chain links TRBV6-2 or TRBV6-3 with TRBJ2-7, with D unclear. The CDR3 is made up of 12 amino acids. Germline V gene sequence: CDR1 MNHEY, CDR2 SVGEGT. The CDR3 region is CTSSRLPYEQYF. DNA for the CDR3: TGTACCAGCAGCCGTCTCCCCTACGAGCAGTACTTC.

The V and J genes are TRBV12-3 or TRBV12-4 and TRBJ2-5; D not resolved. V was shortened by 3 bases and J by 4 bases, with 15 bases between the two germline ends. The CDR3 totals 15 residues. This chain's CDR3 is CASSFWSGSGETQYF. CDR3 DNA: TGTGCCAGCAGTTTCTGGTCCGGGTCGGGAGAGACCCAGTACTTC.

V and J are TRBV6-1 and TRBJ2-5; no reliable D call. Germline CDR1 reads MNHNS; CDR2 reads SASEGT. The CDR3 loop spans 15 amino acids. V lost 10 bases to trimming and J lost 2 bases, with 20 bases between them. The CDR3 bases are TGTGCCACCACGGCCATTGCACTTATACAAGAGACCCAGTACTTC. This sequence encodes CATTAIALIQETQYF.

The J gene is TRBJ1-2, the V gene TRBV20-1, with a weak D call TRBD1 (5 bases). Between the trimmed V and J ends, which lost 5 bases and 2 bases, there was a span of 15 bases. The CDR3 runs 14 residues. Germline V gene lookup returns CDR1 DFQATT and CDR2 SNEGSKA (reference sequence). The CDR3 protein is CSAVLAGTNYGYTF. In nucleotides, the CDR3 is TGCAGTGCTGTCCTCGCTGGGACGAACTATGGCTACACCTTC.

Comments on this clonotype: A read error may account for a junction end that differs from germline. This chain connects TRBV27 to TRBJ2-6, with 7 bases that match TRBD2. The CDR3 runs to 17 residues. In germline, CDR1 is MNHEY, CDR2 SMNVEV (reference sequence). Written as DNA, the CDR3 is TGTGCCAGCAGTTTGGTTACAGCCAAGGGAGGGGCCAACGTCCCGACTTTC. Encoded protein: CASSLVTAKGGANVPTF.

This clonotype has more than one count but fewer than ten. The chain employs TRBV7-6 and TRBJ2-5; a weak D match, TRBD2 (6 bases). Germline values: CDR1 SGHVS, CDR2 FNYEAQ. V was cut by 5 bases and J by 5 bases, with 9 bases left in between. CDR3 length: 12 amino acids. CDR3 bases: TGTGCCAGCAGCGGGAGCGGGGAGACCCAGTACTTC. The encoded protein is CASSGSGETQYF.

The rearrangement joins TRBV7-2 to TRBJ2-1, with 7 bases that match TRBD2. Germline V gene lookup returns CDR1 SGHTA and CDR2 FQGNSA. The CDR3 totals 12 residues. Trimming removed 5 bases from V and 15 bases from J; junction bases left unmatched: 10. CDR3 coding DNA: TGTGCCAGCAGCCGTATGGGGAGGGCACCGTTCTTC. As protein: CASSRMGRAPFF.

The chain uses TRBV5-1 and TRBJ1-2, with D possibly being TRBD1 (5 bases). The CDR3 is 15 residues long. Trimming left V 1 base short and J 4 bases short, with 14 bases between. Germline CDR1 reads SGHRS; CDR2 reads YFSETQ. The CDR3: CASSLWDPEPYGYTF. The CDR3 nucleotides read TGCGCCAGCAGCTTGTGGGACCCGGAACCCTATGGCTACACCTTC.

This chain uses TRBV6-1 with TRBJ1-5; D is unresolved. V was pared by 1 base and J by 11 bases, with 21 bases between. CDR3 length: 16 amino acids. Germline V gene data show CDR1 as MNHNS and CDR2 as SASEGT. The CDR3 spells CASSEGIMDATRAQHF. The DNA of the CDR3 is TGTGCCAGCAGTGAAGGCATCATGGATGCCACTAGGGCCCAGCATTTT.

The chain is built from TRBV29-1 and TRBJ2-4; 10 positions match TRBD1. The J call may be mistaken, given a closer DNA end match to TRBJ2-7. CDR3 length: 14 residues. Germline lookup yields CDR1 SQVTM and CDR2 ANQGSEA. In DNA form, the CDR3 reads TGCAGCGCTTTGGGACAGGGGACTATCTACGAGCAGTACTTC. It yields the protein CSALGQGTIYEQYF.

The CDR3 nucleotides are TGTGCCAGCAGTCTGGGGACTAGCGGGGGATCAGATACGCAGTATTTT. Translation gives CASSLGTSGGSDTQYF. This chain links TRBV12-3 or TRBV12-4 with TRBJ2-3; 14 bases fit TRBD2. CDR3 size: 16 residues. V was clipped by 5 bases and J by 4 bases; unmatched bases: 5.

The rearrangement joins TRBV5-1 to TRBJ1-1; D not certain. Trimming removed 3 bases from V and 0 bases from J, with 9 bases in between. Germline loops: CDR1 SGHRS, CDR2 YFSETQ. CDR3 length: 14 residues. The CDR3 region is CASSWTSMNTEAFF. The CDR3 region has the DNA TGCGCCAGCAGCTGGACCTCTATGAACACTGAAGCTTTCTTT.